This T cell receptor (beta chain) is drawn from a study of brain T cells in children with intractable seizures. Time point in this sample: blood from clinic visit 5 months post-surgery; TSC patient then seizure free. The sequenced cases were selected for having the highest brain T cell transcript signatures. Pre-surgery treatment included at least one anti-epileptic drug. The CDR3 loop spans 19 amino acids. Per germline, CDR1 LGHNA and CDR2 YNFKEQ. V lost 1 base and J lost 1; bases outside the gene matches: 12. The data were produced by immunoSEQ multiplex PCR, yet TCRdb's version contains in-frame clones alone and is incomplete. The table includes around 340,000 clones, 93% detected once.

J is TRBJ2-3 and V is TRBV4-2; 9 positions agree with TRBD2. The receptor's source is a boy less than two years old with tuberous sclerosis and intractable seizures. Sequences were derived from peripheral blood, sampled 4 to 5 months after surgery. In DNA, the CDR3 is TGTGCCAGCAGCCAAGTCCTTAGCGGGAGAGGGGGGGGCACAGATACGCAGTATTTT. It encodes CASSQVLSGRGGGTDTQYF.